One and the same sample provided the 23 T cell receptor beta chains below, sequenced in a study of T cell repertoires in cytomegalovirus infection (dated by TCRdb to between 2017 and 2020). What the treatment or condition label conveys for this sample: in vitro stimulation with specific CMV peptide epitopes to enrich CMV-specific T cells. These receptors lack a known antigen. Sequencer: Illumina HiSeq 1500. In TCRdb, the public reads were trimmed at Q25 with fastp and aligned with MiXCR, with productive beta chains retained. Entries are consolidated by CDR3 protein sequence, retaining the most common genes and DNA. The sample table shows 650,000 to 850,000 distinct CDR3 sequences, and 25% to 30% are seen once. The ten largest clones represent about an eighth of the sample. The input for sequencing was cultured CD8+ T cells from PBMCs, taken from culture after CMV antigen stimulation. The source of these receptors is a human donor in good health (CMV status not recorded). Some clones in this sample may be carry-over from other donors' samples.

This rearrangement joins TRBV19 to TRBJ1-2, with D unclear. The germline gives CDR1 LNHDA, CDR2 SQIVND (reference sequence). The V end was cut by 9 bases, the J end by 6 bases, with 14 bases between. The CDR3 sequence is 12 residues long. The CDR3 reads CASRVPGHGYTF. The CDR3 DNA follows: TGTGCCAGCCGGGTCCCCGGGCATGGCTACACCTTC.

The rearrangement uses TRBV12-3 or TRBV12-4 and TRBJ2-5, with D possibly TRBD2 on 6 matching bases. This CDR3 contains 14 residues. The V end was cut by 5 bases, the J end by 5 bases, with 15 bases between. CDR3 in DNA: TGTGCCAGCAGTCCGGGGGACCAGGAGGAGACCCAGTACTTC. This translates into CASSPGDQEETQYF.

The chain joins TRBV6-6 to TRBJ2-5; D remains ambiguous. This CDR3 comprises 16 residues. Trimming removed 2 bases from V and 5 bases from J, with 18 bases in between. Germline loops: CDR1 MNHNY, CDR2 SVGAGI (reference sequence). The CDR3 region is CASSYIGRSNGETQYF. Here the CDR3 DNA reads TGTGCCAGCAGTTACATCGGCCGTTCAAACGGGGAGACCCAGTACTTC.

The gene calls are TRBV7-6 and TRBJ2-7, with 8 nucleotides matching TRBD1. In germline, CDR1 is SGHVS, CDR2 FNYEAQ. CDR3 length: 18 amino acids. Losses at the gene ends were 1 base for V and 2 bases for J; bases not matched to a gene: 13. The CDR3 bases are TGTGCCAGCAGCTTAGGGGGGCAGGGGGCCCGGAGAACCTACGAGCAGTACTTC. Its translation: CASSLGGQGARRTYEQYF.

The sample holds a few counts of this clonotype. This chain joins TRBV6-5 and TRBJ2-3; perhaps TRBD2 as D (5 bases). CDR1 MNHEY and CDR2 SVGAGI come from the germline V gene. This CDR3 region has 14 residues. The V end was cut by 0 bases, the J end by 5 bases, with 9 bases between. The CDR3 DNA reads TGTGCCAGCAGTTACTCCGGGGTCGGAGATACGCAGTATTTT. It translates to CASSYSGVGDTQYF.

This clonotype was observed a handful of times. The chain carries TRBV6-5 and TRBJ2-3, with TRBD1 identical over 7 bases. Losses at the gene ends were 6 bases for V and 2 bases for J; bases not matched to a gene: 2. Looked up from germline, CDR1 is MNHEY and CDR2 is SVGAGI. This CDR3 has 13 amino acids. The CDR3 sequence is CASRQGSTDTQYF. DNA of the CDR3: TGTGCCAGCAGACAGGGGTCCACAGATACGCAGTATTTT.

This clonotype was seen a few times. The chain combines TRBV7-9 with TRBJ2-7; 9 bases map to TRBD1. V lost 5 bases and J lost 5; bases outside the gene matches: 10. The CDR3 consists of 15 residues. Germline lookup yields CDR1 SEHNR and CDR2 FQNEAQ (reference sequence). CDR3 in amino acids: CASSTVRDRAHEQYF. CDR3 coding DNA: TGTGCCAGCAGCACCGTCCGGGACAGGGCCCACGAGCAGTACTTC.

The V gene is TRBV20-1, the J gene TRBJ2-1, with TRBD2 matching 9 bases. The CDR3 is 16 amino acids. V lost 0 bases to trimming and J lost 2 bases; unmatched junction nucleotides: 5. CDR1 and CDR2 from the germline V gene are DFQATT and SNEGSKA (reference sequence). The CDR3 DNA follows: TGCAGTGCTAGAGATGGGGCTAGCGGGACCTACAATGAGCAGTTCTTC. Translating gives CSARDGASGTYNEQFF.

This clonotype was seen repeatedly, ten times or more. This rearrangement joins TRBV19 to TRBJ1-2; D is unclear. The germline gives CDR1 LNHDA, CDR2 SQIVND (reference sequence). The ends were cut back, 9 bases at V and 1 base at J, with 9 bases in the middle. This CDR3 is built from 12 residues. The CDR3 DNA reads as TGTGCCAGCCTTCGCGGTAACTATGGCTACACCTTC. Translating gives CASLRGNYGYTF.

This clonotype has a count of ten or more. The rearrangement links TRBV2 to TRBJ1-1; D is uncertain. With 1 base removed from V and 1 base from J, the gap between germline ends came to 10 bases. CDR1 is SNHLY, CDR2 FYNNEI, per germline. The CDR3 totals 15 residues. The CDR3 bases are TGTGCCAGCAGTGAAGGGTCCTACACGAACACTGAAGCTTTCTTT. Its translation: CASSEGSYTNTEAFF. Combining the CDR3 with reference TRBV2 and TRBJ1-1 gives the whole variable domain EPEVTQTPSHQVTQMGQEVILRCVPISNHLYFYWYRQILGQKVEFLVSFYNNEISEKSEIFDDQFSVERPDGSNFTLKIRSTKLEDSAMYFCASSEGSYTNTEAFFGQGTRLTVV.

The CDR3 nucleotides are TGTGCCAGCAGTCCTAGCGGGGGAGATAGCACAGATACGCAGTATTTT. Translating it yields CASSPSGGDSTDTQYF. The chain combines TRBV12-3 or TRBV12-4 with TRBJ2-3; 10 nucleotides line up with TRBD2. The CDR3 runs to 16 residues. Trimming removed 5 bases from V and 0 bases from J; junction bases left unmatched: 5.

The chain is built from TRBV5-6 and TRBJ1-5; the D gene is possibly TRBD1 (6 bases). Germline V gene sequence: CDR1 SGHDT, CDR2 YYEEEE. The CDR3 extends over 14 amino acids. The V end was cut by 2 bases, the J end by 5 bases, with 11 bases between. CDR3 region: CASSFRGEDQPQHF. The DNA for the CDR3 is TGTGCCAGCAGCTTCAGGGGCGAAGATCAGCCCCAGCATTTT.

The chain combines TRBV7-9 with TRBJ2-6; 7 nucleotides align to TRBD2. Germline V gives CDR1 SEHNR, CDR2 FQNEAQ (reference sequence). CDR3 length: 18 residues. J lost 0 bases, V lost 2 bases, and 7 bases had no gene match. The chain's CDR3 is CASSLKRGTASGANVLTF. Here the CDR3 DNA reads TGTGCCAGCAGCTTAAAGCGGGGCACTGCCTCTGGGGCCAACGTCCTGACTTTC.

This clonotype occurred a few times. This sequence joins TRBV7-4 and TRBJ2-1; the D gene could be TRBD1 or TRBD2 (7 bases each). The CDR3 runs to 15 residues. V lost 5 bases to trimming and J lost 8 bases, with 19 bases between them. The germline V gene has CDR1 SGHVT and CDR2 SQSDAQ. The CDR3 nucleotides are TGTGCCAGCAGCCGGAGGGGAGGGGGCGAGGATGAGCAGTTCTTC. Translated: CASSRRGGGEDEQFF.

This clonotype has just a few counts. The chain uses TRBV27 and TRBJ2-5, with 7 nucleotides matching TRBD2. Germline assignment: CDR1 MNHEY and CDR2 SMNVEV (reference sequence). The CDR3 covers 14 residues. V lost 4 bases to trimming and J lost 4 bases; unmatched junction nucleotides: 6. This CDR3 reads CASSYGLGGETQYF. CDR3 coding DNA: TGTGCCAGCAGTTACGGACTAGGCGGAGAGACCCAGTACTTC.

J is TRBJ2-2 and V is TRBV2, with D perhaps being TRBD1 or TRBD2 (5 bases each). Deletions cut 8 bases from V and 4 bases from J, with 17 bases between. The CDR3 is 15 residues long. Per the germline V gene, CDR1 is SNHLY and CDR2 is FYNNEI. The CDR3 DNA is TGTGCCAGCGAAGAGGGGAAGGGTTCCACCGGGGAGCTGTTTTTT. Its translation: CASEEGKGSTGELFF.

This chain uses TRBV12-3 or TRBV12-4 with TRBJ1-1; D is ambiguous. The CDR3 totals 13 residues. Trimming cost V 2 bases and J 6 bases, with 10 bases left between them. The CDR3 loop reads CASSLIGGAEAFF. The CDR3 coding sequence is TGTGCCAGCAGTTTAATCGGCGGAGCTGAAGCTTTCTTT.

In its sample, this clonotype was seen many times. The V and J genes are TRBV7-2 and TRBJ2-6; 9 bases fit TRBD1. The CDR3 consists of 20 residues. Germline assignment: CDR1 SGHTA and CDR2 FQGNSA. V dropped 5 bases and J dropped 1; count of bases not matched to a gene: 15. The CDR3 DNA reads as TGTGCCAGCAGCGGCCCCGACTACAGGGGGCCCCAATCTGGGGCCAACGTCCTGACTTTC. Amino acid sequence: CASSGPDYRGPQSGANVLTF.

The chain recombines TRBV11-3 with TRBJ2-5, with 10 nucleotides matching TRBD2. J gave up 5 bases and V 4 bases, and 7 bases lay outside the gene matches. This CDR3 contains 15 residues. The germline V gene encodes CDR1 SGHNT and CDR2 YENEEA. Here the CDR3 reads CASSSSPAGGETQYF. DNA for the CDR3: TGTGCCAGCAGCTCCTCCCCAGCGGGGGGGGAGACCCAGTACTTC. The variable domain in full, with the rest retrieved from reference TRBV11-3 and TRBJ2-5, is EAGVVQSPRYKIIEKKQPVAFWCNPISGHNTLYWYLQNLGQGPELLIRYENEEAVDDSQLPKDRFSAERLKGVDSTLKIQPAELGDSAVYLCASSSSPAGGETQYFGPGTRLLVL.

The rearrangement joins TRBV6-5 to TRBJ1-3; D is perhaps TRBD1 (5 bases). The CDR3 is 17 residues long. Trimming stripped 1 base from V and 0 bases from J, with 13 bases between. Germline V gene sequence: CDR1 MNHEY, CDR2 SVGAGI. The CDR3 coding sequence is TGTGCCAGCAGTTACTGGGGGGGGTCCCTCTCTGGAAACACCATATATTTT. Translation: CASSYWGGSLSGNTIYF.

The chain has TRBV5-6 and TRBJ2-3; 9 positions match TRBD2. This CDR3 spans 15 amino acids. With V trimmed by 1 base and J by 2 bases, 2 bases remained unmatched. The germline V gene has CDR1 SGHDT and CDR2 YYEEEE. CDR3 region: CASSLPSGTTDTQYF. The DNA of the CDR3 is TGTGCCAGCAGCTTGCCTAGCGGGACCACAGATACGCAGTATTTT.

This clonotype was found once. Germline is not matched at one junction end, which may reflect a read error. The chain combines TRBV4-3 with TRBJ2-3; a weak D match, TRBD1 (5 bases). The CDR3 is 15 amino acids. The germline gives CDR1 LGHNA, CDR2 YSLEER. The CDR3 DNA is TGCGCCAGCAGCCACTATACCCACACCAGGGATACGCAGAATTTT. Amino acid sequence: CASSHYTHTRDTQNF.

The sample holds a few counts of this clonotype. The CDR3 region has the DNA TGTGCCAGCAGCCAGGCACCGGGACAGGGGGCGGGAACGCAGTATTTT. Amino acid sequence: CASSQAPGQGAGTQYF. J is TRBJ2-3 and V is TRBV4-2, with TRBD1 matching over 12 bases. Germline CDR1 is LGHNA and CDR2 is YNFKEQ. V dropped 3 bases and J dropped 9; count of bases not matched to a gene: 10. This CDR3 comprises 16 residues.